This T cell receptor (beta chain) comes out of a study of graft-versus-host responses after intestinal transplantation. Study-level results: Ileal or blood samples showed some GvH clones first, and such clones were also found in recipient marrow. After transplant, early declines in HvG clones were associated with peak levels of circulating GvH clones.

Concerning this clone itself: The antigen is not known.

The CDR3 extends over 15 amino acids. The germline gives CDR1 LGHNA, CDR2 YSLEER. Trimming pared 4 bases from V and 6 bases from J, leaving 13 bases between. TCRdb keeps only in-frame clones here, not all; method: immunoSEQ multiplex PCR. The sample consists of roughly 130,000 clones, around nine tenths of them appearing once. The chain combines TRBV4-3 with TRBJ1-6, with D possibly being TRBD1 (5 bases). Here the sequenced sample was unstimulated CD4+ T cells sorted from spleen or lymph node cells, taken before intestinal transplant. This receptor was taken from a human donor who received an intestinal transplant. This chain's CDR3 is CASSLRQNPNSPLHF. CDR3 nucleotides: TGCGCCAGCAGCCTTCGACAGAACCCTAATTCACCCCTCCACTTT.